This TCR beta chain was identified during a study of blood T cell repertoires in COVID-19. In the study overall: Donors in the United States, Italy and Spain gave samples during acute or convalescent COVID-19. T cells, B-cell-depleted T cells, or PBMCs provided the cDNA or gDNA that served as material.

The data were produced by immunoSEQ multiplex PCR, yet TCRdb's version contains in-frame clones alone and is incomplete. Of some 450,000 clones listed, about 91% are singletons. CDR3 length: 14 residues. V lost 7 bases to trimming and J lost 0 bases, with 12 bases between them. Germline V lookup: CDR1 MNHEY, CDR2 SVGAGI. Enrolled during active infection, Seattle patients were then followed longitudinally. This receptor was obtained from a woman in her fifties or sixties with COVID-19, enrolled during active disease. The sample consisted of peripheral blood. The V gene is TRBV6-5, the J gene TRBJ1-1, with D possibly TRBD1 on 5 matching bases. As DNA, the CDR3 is TGTGCCAGCAAAGGGGAACAGATGAACACTGAAGCTTTCTTT. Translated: CASKGEQMNTEAFF.